The 17 T cell receptor beta chains given below trace back to one sample, sequenced in a study of T cell responses to AZD1222 COVID-19 vaccine. Only in-frame clones appear in the TCRdb table, and some are missing; sequencing was by immunoSEQ multiplex PCR. The data contain 150,000 or so clones, 89% of them singletons. Sequencing was performed on peripheral blood, taken on day 0 of AZD1222 vaccination. These receptors originate from an adult in good health.

This sequence joins TRBV10-3 and TRBJ2-7; D is uncertain. CDR1 is ENHRY, CDR2 SYGVKD, per germline. The CDR3 is 11 amino acids. V was pared by 3 bases and J by 5 bases, with 5 bases between. The DNA of the CDR3 is TGTGCCATCAGTGACCTCGACGAGCAGTACTTC. Protein product: CAISDLDEQYF.

The V and J genes are TRBV3-1 (or the pseudogene TRBV3-2) and TRBJ1-5, with D unresolved. The length of the CDR3 is 16 residues. The germline CDR1 and CDR2 sequences are LGHDT and YNNKEL (reference sequence). Trimming removed 2 bases from V and 4 bases from J, with 15 bases in between. CDR3 in DNA: TGTGCCAGCAGCCAACCTAAGGTGTCCTTTAATCAGCCCCAGCATTTT. Protein sequence: CASSQPKVSFNQPQHF.

Turning to this clone: Different DNA sequences within this sample yield the same CDR3. The CDR3 DNA reads TGTGCCAGCAGCTTAGGGGGTAGCGGATACAATGAGCAGTTCTTC. Its protein product is CASSLGGSGYNEQFF. This chain connects TRBV7-3 to TRBJ2-1, with a weak D call TRBD2 (6 bases). This CDR3 contains 15 residues. Trimming removed 2 bases from V and 4 bases from J, with 12 bases in between. Germline-derived CDR1 and CDR2 are SGHTA and FQGTGA.

The V gene is TRBV5-1, the J gene TRBJ2-5; D ambiguous. V shed 1 base and J shed 2 bases, with 9 bases lying between them. The V gene's germline CDR1 is SGHRS and CDR2 YFSETQ. The CDR3 consists of 14 residues. The CDR3 protein is CASSLFGPQETQYF. CDR3 DNA sequence: TGCGCCAGCAGCTTGTTCGGCCCGCAAGAGACCCAGTACTTC.

The count of this clone is one. The chain couples TRBV5-1 to TRBJ2-1; tentative D call: TRBD1 (6 bases). The CDR3 covers 14 residues. Between the trimmed V and J ends, which lost 4 bases and 4 bases, there was a span of 12 bases. The germline CDR1 and CDR2 sequences are SGHRS and YFSETQ. CDR3 in amino acids: CASSRGQKYNEQFF. In DNA form, the CDR3 reads TGCGCCAGCAGCCGAGGACAGAAATACAATGAGCAGTTCTTC.

This clone was seen once. The rearrangement uses TRBV27 and TRBJ2-7, with no clear D. V dropped 5 bases and J dropped 0 bases, with 14 bases sitting between them. CDR3 size: 15 residues. The germline V gene has CDR1 MNHEY and CDR2 SMNVEV (reference sequence). CDR3 coding DNA: TGTGCCAGCAGTCCCCAATCCGTGAACTCCTACGAGCAGTACTTC. Translated, it gives CASSPQSVNSYEQYF.

V and J are TRBV6-2 or TRBV6-3 and TRBJ2-3; D gene ambiguous. The CDR3 is 12 residues long. With 1 base removed from V and 3 bases from J, the gap between germline ends came to 2 bases. The germline V gene encodes CDR1 MNHEY and CDR2 SVGEGT. CDR3 sequence: CASSYLTDTQYF. As DNA, the CDR3 is TGTGCCAGCAGTTACTTGACAGATACGCAGTATTTT.

The chain has TRBV6-5 and TRBJ2-1; weak D call: TRBD1 (6 bases). The germline CDR1 and CDR2 sequences are MNHEY and SVGAGI. The CDR3 is 15 amino acids. V gave up 5 bases and J gave up 2 bases, with 13 bases separating them. The CDR3 nucleotides are TGTGCCAGCAGTACTGGGACAACTGCCTACAATGAGCAGTTCTTC. Its protein is CASSTGTTAYNEQFF.

The rearrangement uses TRBV19 and TRBJ1-1; no clear D. Trimming removed 4 bases at V and 4 bases at J, with 10 bases between. The germline V gene encodes CDR1 LNHDA and CDR2 SQIVND (reference sequence). The CDR3 is 13 residues long. CDR3 sequence (DNA): TGTGCCAGTAGTAAGGGCGCATCCACTGAAGCTTTCTTT. Its translation is CASSKGASTEAFF.

The chain links TRBV4-1 to TRBJ2-5, with 9 positions matching TRBD2. V dropped 1 base and J dropped 5; count of bases not matched to a gene: 8. CDR1 MGHRA and CDR2 YSYEKL come from the germline V gene. The CDR3 is 16 residues long. CDR3 sequence: CASSQGGGRASETQYF. CDR3 in DNA: TGCGCCAGCAGCCAAGGAGGCGGGAGGGCCTCGGAGACCCAGTACTTC.

The chain recombines TRBV6-5 with TRBJ1-6; 8 nucleotides line up with TRBD1. Per the germline V gene, CDR1 is MNHEY and CDR2 is SVGAGI. The length of the CDR3 is 16 residues. The junction had 5 bases not matched to a gene; V was cut back by 2 bases and J by 5 bases. CDR3 protein: CASSYNSRGHNSPLHF. CDR3 coding DNA: TGTGCCAGCAGTTACAACTCCAGGGGGCATAATTCACCCCTCCACTTT.

This clone was observed a single time. The rearrangement joins TRBV6-4 to TRBJ2-1; TRBD2 agrees at 11 bases. The CDR3 spans 14 residues. V lost 6 bases to trimming and J lost 7 bases; unmatched junction nucleotides: 5. The germline V gene encodes CDR1 MRHNA and CDR2 SNTAGT. The DNA of the CDR3 is TGTGCCAGCAGCGTAGCGGGAGGGCCGAATGAGCAGTTCTTC. Translation gives CASSVAGGPNEQFF.

This clone occurred once. The rearrangement links TRBV20-1 to TRBJ2-5, with TRBD2 identical over 7 bases. CDR1 is DFQATT and CDR2 is SNEGSKA in the germline V gene (reference sequence). The trim removed 3 bases at V and 4 bases at J, leaving 8 bases unmatched. The CDR3 spans 14 residues. The CDR3 here is CSASRRGGRETQYF. The CDR3, as DNA: TGCAGTGCTAGTCGGAGGGGAGGGCGAGAGACCCAGTACTTC.

The chain uses TRBV6-5 and TRBJ2-2; D might be TRBD1 (6 bases). The CDR3 spans 14 residues. V gave up 4 bases and J gave up 4 bases, with 10 bases separating them. CDR1 is MNHEY and CDR2 is SVGAGI in the germline V gene. The CDR3 coding sequence is TGTGCCAGCAGTTGGCAGGGGATCACCGGGGAGCTGTTTTTT. This sequence encodes CASSWQGITGELFF.

The V gene is TRBV5-1, the J gene TRBJ2-7; 12 positions match TRBD2. J lost 6 bases, V lost 3 bases, and 7 bases had no gene match. There are 15 residues in the CDR3. Germline CDR1 reads SGHRS; CDR2 reads YFSETQ. CDR3 residues: CASSSLAGGPGEQYF. For the CDR3, the DNA is TGCGCCAGCAGCTCACTAGCGGGAGGCCCCGGCGAGCAGTACTTC. The variable domain in full, with the rest retrieved from reference TRBV5-1 and TRBJ2-7, is KAGVTQTPRYLIKTRGQQVTLSCSPISGHRSVSWYQQTPGQGLQFLFEYFSETQRNKGNFPGRFSGRQFSNSRSEMNVSTLELGDSALYLCASSSLAGGPGEQYFGPGTRLTVT.

V is TRBV6-5 and J is TRBJ2-4; D gene ambiguous. V shed 8 bases and J shed 6 bases, with 11 bases lying between them. The CDR3 contains 12 residues. The germline V gene encodes CDR1 MNHEY and CDR2 SVGAGI. Here the CDR3 DNA reads TGTGCCAGCGGCTCGGGTGGAAACATTCAGTACTTC. Residues: CASGSGGNIQYF.

The chain carries TRBV5-8 and TRBJ2-5, with 7 bases lining up with TRBD2. The germline gives CDR1 SGHTS, CDR2 YDEGEE. The V and J ends lost 7 bases and 2 bases, in that order; junction bases with no gene match: 8. The CDR3 consists of 14 residues. CDR3: CASGGGDWQETQYF. In DNA, the CDR3 is TGTGCCAGCGGGGGGGGAGACTGGCAAGAGACCCAGTACTTC. The full variable domain, completed using reference TRBV5-8 and TRBJ2-5, is EAGVTQSPTHLIKTRGQQATLRCSPISGHTSVYWYQQALGLGLQFLLWYDEGEERNRGNFPPRFSGRQFPNYSSELNVNALELEDSALYLCASGGGDWQETQYFGPGTRLLVL.